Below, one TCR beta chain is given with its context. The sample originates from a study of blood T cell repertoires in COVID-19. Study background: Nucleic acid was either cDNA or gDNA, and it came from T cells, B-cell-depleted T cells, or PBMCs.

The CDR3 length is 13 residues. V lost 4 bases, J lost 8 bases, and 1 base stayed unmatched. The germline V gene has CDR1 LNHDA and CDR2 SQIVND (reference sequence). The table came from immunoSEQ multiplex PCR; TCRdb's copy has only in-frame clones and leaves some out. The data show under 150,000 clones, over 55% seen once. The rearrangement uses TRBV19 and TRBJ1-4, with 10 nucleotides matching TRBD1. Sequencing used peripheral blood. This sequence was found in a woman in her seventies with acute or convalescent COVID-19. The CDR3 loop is CASSRDRGEKLFF. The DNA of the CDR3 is TGTGCCAGTAGTAGGGACAGGGGCGAAAAACTGTTTTTT.